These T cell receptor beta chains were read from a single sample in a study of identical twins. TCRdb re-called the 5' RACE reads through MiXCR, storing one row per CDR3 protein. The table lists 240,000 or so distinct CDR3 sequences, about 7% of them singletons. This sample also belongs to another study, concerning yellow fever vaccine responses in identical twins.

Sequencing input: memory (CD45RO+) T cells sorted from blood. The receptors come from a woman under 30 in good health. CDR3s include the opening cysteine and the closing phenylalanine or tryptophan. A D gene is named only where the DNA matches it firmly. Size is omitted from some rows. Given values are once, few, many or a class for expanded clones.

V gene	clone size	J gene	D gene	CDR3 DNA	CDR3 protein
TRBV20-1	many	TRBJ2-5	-	TGCAGTGCACCTAAGGGGAAAGAGACCCAGTACTTC	CSAPKGKETQYF
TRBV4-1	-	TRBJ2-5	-	TGCGCCAGCAGCCAAGATACCGGGTCAGATCTTAGGACCCAGTACTTC	CASSQDTGSDLRTQYF
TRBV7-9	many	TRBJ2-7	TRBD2	TGTGCCAGCGGTCTAGCGGGCTACGAGCAGTACTTC	CASGLAGYEQYF
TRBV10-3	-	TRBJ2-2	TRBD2	TGTGCCATCAGTGATGACCGACTAGCGCCGAACACCGGGGAGCTGTTTTTT	CAISDDRLAPNTGELFF
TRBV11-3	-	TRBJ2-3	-	TGTGCCAGCAGCCCCAGTGGGACTTCCACAGATACGCAGTATTTT	CASSPSGTSTDTQYF
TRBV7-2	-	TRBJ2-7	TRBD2	TGTGCCAGCAGCCCAGCGGGACGGACCTACGAGCAGTACTTC	CASSPAGRTYEQYF
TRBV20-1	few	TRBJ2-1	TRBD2	TGCAGTGCTAGATATTACGACGGGAGGGGCAATGAGCAGTTCTTC	CSARYYDGRGNEQFF
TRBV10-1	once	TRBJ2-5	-	TGCGCCAGCAGTGGGGGGGACAGCCAAGAGACCCAGTACTTC	CASSGGDSQETQYF
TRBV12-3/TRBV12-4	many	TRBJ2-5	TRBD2	TGTGCCAGCAGTCCCGGATCTAGCGGGAGTATGGCCCAGTACTTC	CASSPGSSGSMAQYF
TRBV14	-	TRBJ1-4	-	TGTGCCAGCAGCCAAGAATGGACCTTGACACGAAATGAAAAACTGTTTTTT	CASSQEWTLTRNEKLFF
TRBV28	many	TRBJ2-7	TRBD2	TGTGCCAGCAATGGCGGGAGGACCTACGAGCAGTACTTC	CASNGGRTYEQYF
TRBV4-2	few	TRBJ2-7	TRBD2	TGTGCCAGCAGCCAAGATTCCAGCGGGGCAACCTACGAGCAGTACTTC	CASSQDSSGATYEQYF
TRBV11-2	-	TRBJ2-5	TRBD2	TGTGCCAGCAGCCAGATGGGGGGGGTAGAGACCCAGTACTTC	CASSQMGGVETQYF
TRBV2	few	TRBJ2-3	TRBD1	TGTGCCAGCTTGGTACAGGGGACAGATACGCAGTATTTT	CASLVQGTDTQYF
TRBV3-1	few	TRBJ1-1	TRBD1	TGTGCCAGCAACCTAGCTGACAGGGCGGGGACTGAAGCTTTCTTT	CASNLADRAGTEAFF
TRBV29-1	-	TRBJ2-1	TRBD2	TGCAGCGCTTTGTTACTAGCGGGGGGGATTGGGGAGCAGTTCTTC	CSALLLAGGIGEQFF
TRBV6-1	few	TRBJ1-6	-	TGTGCCAGTCACAGGGATGCAAAGTCACCCCTCCACTTT	CASHRDAKSPLHF
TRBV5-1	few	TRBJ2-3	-	TGCGCCAGCAGCTTGGCGACAGGGCCTAGCGGCACAGATACGCAGTATTTT	CASSLATGPSGTDTQYF
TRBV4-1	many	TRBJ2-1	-	TGCGCCAGCAGCCATACCGCACGGAGTACAGAGCAGTTCTTC	CASSHTARSTEQFF
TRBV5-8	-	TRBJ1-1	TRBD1	TGTGCCAGCAGCCGGGGACAGCTCTACAACACTGAAGCTTTCTTT	CASSRGQLYNTEAFF
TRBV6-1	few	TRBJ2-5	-	TGTGCCAGCAGTATGGGCGGGACCGGCGAGACCCAGTACTTC	CASSMGGTGETQYF
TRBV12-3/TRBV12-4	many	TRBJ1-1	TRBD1	TGTGCCAGCAGTGACAGGGGGACTGAAGCTTTCTTT	CASSDRGTEAFF
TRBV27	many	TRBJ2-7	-	TGTGCCAGCAGTTTCTCCGTAGCCTACGAGCAGTACTTC	CASSFSVAYEQYF
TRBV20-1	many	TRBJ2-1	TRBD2	TGCAGTGCTTCCCCCGGAGCCCTACTAGCGGACTTCTCCTACAATGAGCAGTTCTTC	CSASPGALLADFSYNEQFF
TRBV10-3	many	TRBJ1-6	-	TGTGCCATCAGGCAGGGAATAACAAATAATTCACCCCTCCACTTT	CAIRQGITNNSPLHF
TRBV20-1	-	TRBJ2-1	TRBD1	TGCAGTGCGCCAAGACAGGGGGCGCCTCGTAGGGAGCAGTTCTTC	CSAPRQGAPRREQFF
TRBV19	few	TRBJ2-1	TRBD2	TGTGCCAGTAGGGGACGTTCTAGCGGCGTCGCGGTCAATGAGCAGTTCTTC	CASRGRSSGVAVNEQFF
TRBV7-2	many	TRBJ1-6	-	TGTGCCAGCAGCGGCCCACCGGGGGCCAAACCCCTCCACTTT	CASSGPPGAKPLHF
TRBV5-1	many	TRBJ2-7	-	TGCGCCAGCAGCGAACAGAATTCCTACGAGCAGTACTTC	CASSEQNSYEQYF
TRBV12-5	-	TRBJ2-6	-	TGTGCTAGTGGTTTGGGGGTTAAAGTCCTGACTTTC	CASGLGVKVLTF
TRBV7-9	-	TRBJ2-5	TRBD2	TGTGCCAGCAGCTTAGCGAGCGGGGCAAAAGAGACCCAGTACTTC	CASSLASGAKETQYF
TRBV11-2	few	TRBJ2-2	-	TGTGCCAGCAGCTCCCTCCGAGGGGCAGGGGCCGGGGAGCTGTTTTTT	CASSSLRGAGAGELFF
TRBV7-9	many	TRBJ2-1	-	TGTGCCAGCAGCTCCACCCATGGGGGAGATATCAATGAGCAGTTCTTC	CASSSTHGGDINEQFF
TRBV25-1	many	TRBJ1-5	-	TGTGCCAGCAGTGGGGGACGGAATAATCAGCCCCAGCATTTT	CASSGGRNNQPQHF
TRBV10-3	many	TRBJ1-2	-	TGTGCCATCAAGGCCGGGTCACAGGCAGACTATGGCTACACCTTC	CAIKAGSQADYGYTF
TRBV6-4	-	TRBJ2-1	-	TGTGCCAGCAGTGCCCGGGCGGGCTCCTACAATGAGCAGTTCTTC	CASSARAGSYNEQFF
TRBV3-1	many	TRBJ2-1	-	TGTGCCAGCAGCAACAGGGTCGATGAGCAGTTCTTC	CASSNRVDEQFF
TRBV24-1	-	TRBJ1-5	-	TGTGCCACCCGTAGAGGGGGGAGAGGGCGGCTTAGCAATCAGCCCCAGCATTTT	CATRRGGRGRLSNQPQHF
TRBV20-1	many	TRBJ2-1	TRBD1	TGCAGTGTCAGGGGGACAGGGGACTACAATGAGCAGTTCTTC	CSVRGTGDYNEQFF
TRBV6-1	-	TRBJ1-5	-	TGTGCCAGCAGAACCGGGACATCCCAGCCCCAGCATTTT	CASRTGTSQPQHF
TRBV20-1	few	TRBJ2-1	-	TGCAGTGCTCCTCACACAGAGTTCAATGAGCAGTTCTTC	CSAPHTEFNEQFF
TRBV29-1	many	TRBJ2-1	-	TGCAGCGTTAACCGGGACACCGACAATGAGCAGTTCTTC	CSVNRDTDNEQFF
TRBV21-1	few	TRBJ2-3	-	TGTGCCAGCAGCAAAGATGAAATGGCCGAGCGAGATACGCAGTATTTT	CASSKDEMAERDTQYF
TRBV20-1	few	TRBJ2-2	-	TGCAGTGCTACCCGACTCCCTCCGAACACCGGGGAGCTGTTTTTT	CSATRLPPNTGELFF
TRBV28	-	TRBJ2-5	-	TGTGCCAGCAGTGGACTGAGGGGGGCCCAAGAGACCCAGTACTTC	CASSGLRGAQETQYF